The present T cell receptor beta chain was sequenced within a study of regulatory T cells in long-lasting Graves disease. As for the study in general: Persistent Graves' disease required over 5 years of antithyroid drugs and positive TSH receptor antibodies.

Trimming cost V 7 bases and J 2 bases, with 11 bases left between them. The CDR3 sequence is 13 residues long. The TCR beta library used iRepertoire HTBI primers with Arm-PCR amplification of CDR3. TCRdb ran MiXCR on the multiplex PCR reads and lists one entry per CDR3 protein. The table lists 310,000 or so distinct CDR3 sequences, 15% to 20% of them singletons, with about 29% in the top ten. This clonotype occurred many times. The time point is: persistent/refractory GD, antithyroid drugs over 5 years with positive TRAb. PBMC-derived RNA was used for the TCR library. American Thyroid Association guidelines were used to diagnose Graves' disease.

The sequence was collected from a female donor with Graves disease. This chain joins TRBV12-3 or TRBV12-4 and TRBJ1-2, with D possibly being TRBD1 (6 bases). The starting material was peripheral blood mononuclear cells (PBMCs), obtained when the disease was refractory, from a patient treated with antithyroid drugs. CDR3 amino acids: CASTSTGNYGYTF. Here the CDR3 DNA reads TGTGCCAGCACCTCAACAGGGAACTATGGCTACACCTTC.